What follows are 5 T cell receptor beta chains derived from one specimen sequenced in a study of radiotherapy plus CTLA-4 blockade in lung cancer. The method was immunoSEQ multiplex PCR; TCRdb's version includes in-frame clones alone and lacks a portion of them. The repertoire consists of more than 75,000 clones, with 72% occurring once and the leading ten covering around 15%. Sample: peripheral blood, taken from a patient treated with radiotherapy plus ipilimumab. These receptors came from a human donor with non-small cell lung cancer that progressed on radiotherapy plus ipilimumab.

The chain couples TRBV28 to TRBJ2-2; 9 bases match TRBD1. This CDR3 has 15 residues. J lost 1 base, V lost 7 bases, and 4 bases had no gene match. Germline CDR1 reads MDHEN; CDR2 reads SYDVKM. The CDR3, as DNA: TGTGCCAGCACCCCGACAGGGGGGAACACCGGGGAGCTGTTTTTT. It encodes CASTPTGGNTGELFF.

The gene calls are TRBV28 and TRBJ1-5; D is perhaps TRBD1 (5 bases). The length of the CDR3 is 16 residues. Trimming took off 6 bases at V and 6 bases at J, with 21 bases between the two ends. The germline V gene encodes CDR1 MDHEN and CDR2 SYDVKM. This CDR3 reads CASSPPLGTVPQPQHF. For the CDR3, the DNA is TGTGCCAGCAGCCCTCCACTTGGGACGGTCCCTCAGCCCCAGCATTTT.

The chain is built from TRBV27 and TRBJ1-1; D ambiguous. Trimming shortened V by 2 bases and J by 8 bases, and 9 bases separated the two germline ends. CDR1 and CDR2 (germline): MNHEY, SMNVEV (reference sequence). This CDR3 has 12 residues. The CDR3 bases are TGTGCCAGCAGTTTAGGCAGAGGAGAAGCTTTCTTT. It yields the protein CASSLGRGEAFF.

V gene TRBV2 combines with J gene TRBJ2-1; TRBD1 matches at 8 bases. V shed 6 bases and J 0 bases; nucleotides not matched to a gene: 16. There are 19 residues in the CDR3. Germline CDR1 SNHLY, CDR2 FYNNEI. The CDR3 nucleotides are TGTGCCAGCAGGGCCGGGGCAGGGGGCCCTACGAGCTCCTACAATGAGCAGTTCTTC. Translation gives CASRAGAGGPTSSYNEQFF.

The DNA for the CDR3 is TGTGCCAGCAGTTACCCTCTAGCCACCTACGAGCAGTACTTC. It specifies CASSYPLATYEQYF. V and J are TRBV6-5 and TRBJ2-7; D is possibly TRBD2 (5 bases). The CDR3 is 14 residues long. V lost 2 bases to trimming and J lost 2 bases, with 10 bases between them. Germline CDR1 is MNHEY and CDR2 is SVGAGI.